The rows below give T cell receptor beta chains drawn from one sample of a study of blood T cell repertoires in COVID-19. The method was immunoSEQ multiplex PCR; TCRdb's version includes in-frame clones alone and lacks a portion of them. The sample consists of about 190,000 clones, 70% to 90% of them appearing once. The sequenced sample was peripheral blood. Source of these receptors: a woman in her 70s with active or convalescent COVID-19. Both conserved end residues are part of each CDR3.

TRBV11-3,CASSPTSNTGELFF
TRBV19,CASSPGTGGRTEAFF
TRBV9,CASSPWAGPSPNEQFF
TRBV19,CASSFGQQNTEAFF
TRBV4-1,CASSQVVASTYEQYF
TRBV27,CASRRTSGRARSDTQYF
TRBV24-1,CATSDLGGLSGRAGDEQFF
TRBV7-2,CASSFLAFGNTIYF
TRBV12-5,CASGPLAGEATYEQFF
TRBV5-1,CASSFREGNEQFF
TRBV3-1/TRBV3-2,CASSQGTRGNIQYF
TRBV28,CASSPSGGLGQPQHF
TRBV20-1,CSASGIHGYTF
TRBV28,CASSGGQPPSYQPQHF
TRBV7-3,CASSLNGGMNTGELFF
TRBV4-1,CASSQDIRGFGYEQYF
TRBV7-9,CASSTSGRGEQFF
TRBV2,CASSGQGVNNQPQHF
TRBV9,CASSVGVWTPGLAYEQYF
TRBV5-4,CASSSKRDKSHYGYTF
TRBV10-2,CASSRQGTQYF
TRBV6-5,CASSYRLAGVNEQFF
TRBV2,CASSVNKWGQLYGYTF
TRBV7-6,CASSFGTSGSYNEQFF
TRBV5-1,CASSLEHATDTQYF
TRBV27,CASSFINTGELFF
TRBV7-3,CASSLSRGRANTGELFF
TRBV14,CASSHVRRGGLGNEAFF
TRBV24-1,CATSDPPGLAGHSYNEQFF
TRBV28,CASSLETRQFQPQHF
TRBV5-5,CASSSRTEWYF
TRBV2,CASSPGLGGSYEQYF
TRBV9,CASSVGLHNEQFF
TRBV6-1,CASSERGPSGNTIYF
TRBV2,CASNPQGGREKLFF
TRBV6-6,CASRHGTLSYEQYF
TRBV9,CASSVLAGIYNEQFF
TRBV27,CASSSHSSRSEAFF
TRBV24-1,CATSDSKGGQLYEQYF
TRBV5-1,CASSARPGAITHGYTF
TRBV18,CASSPARQGLETQYF
TRBV2,CASSPSRGNSPLHF